This TCR beta chain was identified during a study of monozygotic twins with inflammatory bowel disease. Whole-study findings and limits: Cells of different T cell subtypes could not be told apart. The sharing of clonotypes with others was lower in IBD patients than in healthy twins, especially with disease activity. Healthy co-twins showed greater TCRbeta diversity (inverse Simpson) than IBD patients.

Each CDR3 protein gets one entry in TCRdb, which reprocessed the 5' RACE reads and gives no DNA. The table for this sample gives 350,000 to 400,000 distinct CDR3 sequences. The germline V gene has CDR1 SGHKS and CDR2 YYEKEE (reference sequence). The CDR3 has 14 residues. Remarks on this clonotype: Its antigen is as yet unknown.

Collection of a roughly 2.4 ml blood sample took place per donor. The clonotype comes from a human donor with ulcerative colitis or Crohn's disease, or a healthy co-twin of an affected twin (not recorded which). Sequencing input: blood. The chain uses TRBV5-5 and TRBJ2-3; TCRdb outputs TRBD2, but without DNA this stays unchecked. CDR3 protein: CASSLDLRRDTQYF.